The clone carrying this T cell receptor beta chain was seen repeatedly, ten times or more. The antigen remains unidentified. Construction of TCR beta libraries relied on iRepertoire HTBI primers and on Arm-PCR targeting CDR3 regions. Original analysis: Across all samples, about 59 TRBV segments and around 15 TRBJ segments were identified. TCRdb redid the calling of the multiplex PCR reads with MiXCR, one entry per CDR3 protein. It is TCRdb's table, rather than the study itself, that gives the V and J calls and clone size. In the table there are fewer than 550,000 distinct CDR3 sequences, 15% to 20% of which are singletons. Trimming stripped 4 bases from V and 4 bases from J, with 17 bases between. This CDR3 is built from 16 residues. The sample originates from a study of regulatory T cells in long-lasting Graves disease. Time point of the sample: newly diagnosed GD, antithyroid drugs for less than 3 months. Construction of the TCR library relied on RNA isolated from PBMCs.

Findings and caveats of the study: It was in persistent disease that TRBV28, TRBJ1-2 and TRBJ2-5 were favored. Newly diagnosed patients shared more than 750 public clonotypes; persistent patients shared around 2,500.

This same sample was also part of a study on T cells in Graves' hyperthyroidism and ophthalmopathy. Per that paper: The study excluded patients with uncontrolled infection, other autoimmune disease, pregnancy or lactation.

This TCR was recovered from a woman aged 40 to 65 with Graves disease. The sequencing here drew on peripheral blood mononuclear cells (PBMCs), taken at new diagnosis, from a patient treated with antithyroid drugs. V usage is TRBV12-3 or TRBV12-4 and J usage is TRBJ1-5; D ambiguous. DNA of the CDR3: TGTGCCAGCAGTTCGACGTTACTCCTGGGGAATCAGCCCCAGCATTTT. As protein: CASSSTLLLGNQPQHF.